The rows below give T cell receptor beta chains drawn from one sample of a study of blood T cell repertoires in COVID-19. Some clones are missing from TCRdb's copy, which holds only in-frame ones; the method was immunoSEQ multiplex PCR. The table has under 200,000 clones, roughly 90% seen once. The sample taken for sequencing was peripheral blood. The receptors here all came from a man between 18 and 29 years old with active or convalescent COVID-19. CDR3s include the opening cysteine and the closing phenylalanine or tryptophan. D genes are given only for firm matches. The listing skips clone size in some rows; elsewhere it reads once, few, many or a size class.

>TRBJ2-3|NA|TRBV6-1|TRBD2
CASSEASGTDTQYF
TGTGCCAGCAGTGAAGCTAGCGGGACAGATACGCAGTATTTT
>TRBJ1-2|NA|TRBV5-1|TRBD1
CASSLVRVGGRGRVANYGYTF
TGCGCCAGCAGCTTGGTTCGCGTTGGGGGCAGGGGGCGAGTAGCTAACTATGGCTACACCTTC
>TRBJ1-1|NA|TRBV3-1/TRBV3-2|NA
CASSQDEDTEAFF
TGTGCCAGCAGCCAAGATGAGGACACTGAAGCTTTCTTT
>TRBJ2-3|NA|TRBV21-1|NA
CASSKVYSHISTDTQYF
TGTGCCAGCAGCAAAGTATACTCGCATATAAGCACAGATACGCAGTATTTT
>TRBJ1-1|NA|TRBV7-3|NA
CASSLNPQGTEAFF
TGTGCCAGCAGCTTAAACCCCCAGGGGACTGAAGCTTTCTTT
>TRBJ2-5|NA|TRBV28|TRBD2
CASSLSGTSGRETQYF
TGTGCCAGCAGTTTATCTGGGACTAGTGGTAGGGAGACCCAGTACTTC
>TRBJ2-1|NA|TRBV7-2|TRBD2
CASSHRTSGDNEQFF
TGTGCCAGCAGCCACCGGACTAGCGGGGACAATGAGCAGTTCTTC
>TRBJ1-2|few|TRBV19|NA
CASSEQVVTYGYTF
TGTGCCAGTAGTGAACAGGTTGTGACCTATGGCTACACCTTC
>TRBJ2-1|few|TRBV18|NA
CASSPSGGAGNEQFF
TGTGCCAGCTCACCATCGGGGGGCGCAGGCAATGAGCAGTTCTTC
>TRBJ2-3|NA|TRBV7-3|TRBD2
CASSLTSGGPSTDTQYF
TGTGCCAGCAGCTTGACTAGCGGGGGACCTAGCACAGATACGCAGTATTTT
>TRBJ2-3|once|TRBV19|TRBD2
CASSTGGGVSTDTQYF
TGTGCCAGTAGTACCGGCGGGGGAGTAAGCACAGATACGCAGTATTTT
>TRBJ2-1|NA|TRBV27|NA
CASSLMTTNEQFF
TGTGCCAGCAGTTTAATGACAACGAATGAGCAGTTCTTC
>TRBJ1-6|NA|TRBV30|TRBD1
CAWTPGGLSSPLHF
TGTGCCTGGACCCCAGGGGGTTTATCCTCACCCCTCCACTTT
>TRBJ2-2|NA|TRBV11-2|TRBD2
CASSLDRGGITGELFF
TGTGCCAGCAGCTTAGATCGGGGGGGCATTACCGGGGAGCTGTTTTTT
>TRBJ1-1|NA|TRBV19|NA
CASSSRIFTEAFF
TGTGCCAGTAGTTCGCGCATTTTCACTGAAGCTTTCTTT
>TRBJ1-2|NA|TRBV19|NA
CASSINQNRGYTF
TGTGCCAGTAGTATAAACCAGAACCGTGGCTACACCTTC
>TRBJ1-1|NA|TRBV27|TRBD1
CASSPKKDRIEAFF
TGTGCCAGCAGTCCTAAAAAGGACAGGATTGAAGCTTTCTTT
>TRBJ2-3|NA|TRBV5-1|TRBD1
CASSTGQGAGTDTQYF
TGCGCCAGCAGCACGGGACAGGGGGCCGGCACAGATACGCAGTATTTT
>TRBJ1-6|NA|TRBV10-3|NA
CAISGQPSPSPLHF
TGTGCCATCAGTGGACAGCCATCACCTTCACCCCTCCACTTT
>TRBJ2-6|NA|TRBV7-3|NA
CASSSPGLSSGANVLTF
TGTGCCAGCAGCTCACCGGGACTGAGCTCTGGGGCCAACGTCCTGACTTTC
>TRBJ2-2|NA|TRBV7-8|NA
CASCCSQASAMTGELFF
TGTGCCAGCTGTTGCTCCCAGGCCTCGGCTATGACCGGGGAGCTGTTTTTT
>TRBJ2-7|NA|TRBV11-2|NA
CASSLISDEQYF
TGTGCCAGCAGCTTAATATCCGACGAGCAGTACTTC
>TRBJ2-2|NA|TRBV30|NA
CAWSQGQSSGELFF
TGTGCCTGGAGCCAGGGGCAGTCTTCCGGGGAGCTGTTTTTT
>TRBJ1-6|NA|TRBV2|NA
CASSLGSSYNSPLHF
TGTGCCAGCAGCCTAGGGAGCTCCTATAATTCACCCCTCCACTTT
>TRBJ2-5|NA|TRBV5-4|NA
CASSLSGGETQYF
TGTGCCAGCAGCTTGTCCGGGGGTGAGACCCAGTACTTC
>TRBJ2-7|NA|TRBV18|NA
CASWAPQGSSYEQYF
TGTGCCAGCTGGGCCCCTCAGGGGTCATCCTACGAGCAGTACTTC
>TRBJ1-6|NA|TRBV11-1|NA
CASSSTGNHSPLHF
TGTGCCAGCAGCTCCACAGGGAATCATTCACCCCTCCACTTT
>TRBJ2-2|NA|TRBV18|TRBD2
CASSPVLAEHTGELFF
TGTGCCAGCTCACCAGTGCTAGCGGAGCACACCGGGGAGCTGTTTTTT
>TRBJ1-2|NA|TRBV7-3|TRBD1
CASSERGGQGAHYGYTF
TGTGCCAGCAGCGAAAGAGGTGGACAGGGGGCTCACTATGGCTACACCTTC
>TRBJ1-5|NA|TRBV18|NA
CASSGEGRQPQHF
TGTGCCAGCTCCGGGGAGGGCCGACAGCCCCAGCATTTT
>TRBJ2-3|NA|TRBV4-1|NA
CASSQDWLQRTDTQYF
TGCGCCAGCAGCCAAGACTGGCTACAGCGCACAGATACGCAGTATTTT
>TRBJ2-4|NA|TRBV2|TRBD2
CASKEGLAGEPGKNIQYF
TGTGCCAGCAAGGAGGGACTAGCGGGGGAACCAGGGAAAAACATTCAGTACTTC
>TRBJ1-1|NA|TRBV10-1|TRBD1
CASSESYGDPTGGFDTEAFF
TGCGCCAGCAGTGAGTCTTATGGGGACCCGACAGGGGGCTTCGACACTGAAGCTTTCTTT
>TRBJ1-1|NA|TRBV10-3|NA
CAISGGAHTEAFF
TGTGCCATCAGCGGGGGGGCCCACACTGAAGCTTTCTTT
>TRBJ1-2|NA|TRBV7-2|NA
CASSLEHTANYGYTF
TGTGCCAGCAGCTTAGAACATACAGCTAACTATGGCTACACCTTC
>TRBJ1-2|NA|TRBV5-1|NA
CASSTGPAGLSRNYGYTF
TGCGCCAGCAGCACCGGCCCCGCGGGACTTAGCAGAAACTATGGCTACACCTTC
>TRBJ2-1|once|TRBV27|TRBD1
CASSPRDRGLDEQFF
TGTGCCAGCAGTCCCCGGGACAGGGGGCTAGATGAGCAGTTCTTC
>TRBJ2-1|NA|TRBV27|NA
CASSSGLYNEQFF
TGTGCCAGCAGTTCCGGACTGTACAATGAGCAGTTCTTC
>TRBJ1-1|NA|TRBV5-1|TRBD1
CASSSLEGGPTEAFF
TGCGCCAGCAGCTCTTTAGAAGGGGGCCCCACTGAAGCTTTCTTT
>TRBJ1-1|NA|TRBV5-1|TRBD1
CASSLRWLGQEDEAFF
TGCGCCAGCAGCTTGAGGTGGTTGGGACAGGAAGATGAAGCTTTCTTT
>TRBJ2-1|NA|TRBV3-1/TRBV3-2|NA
CASPCLEQFF
TGTGCCAGCCCCTGTCTTGAGCAGTTCTTC
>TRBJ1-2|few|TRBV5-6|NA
CASSAGRDFNYGYTF
TGTGCCAGCAGCGCTGGGAGGGATTTTAACTATGGCTACACCTTC
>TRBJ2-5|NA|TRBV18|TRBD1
CASSPGQGLQETQYF
TGTGCCAGCTCACCGGGACAGGGGCTACAAGAGACCCAGTACTTC